The 8 T cell receptor beta chains listed next were all sequenced from one sample in a study of blood T cell repertoires in COVID-19 (dated by TCRdb to about 2020). Library method: the immunoSEQ multiplex PCR assay. TCRdb carries this immuneACCESS record with in-frame sequences only. Its versions omit some clonotypes, under half of them owing to an unresolved V gene in the studies checked, with the rest unexplained. The table for this sample lists just under 65,000 clones; roughly 85% of them were counted only once. The top ten hold around 1.2% of the sample. Specimen: peripheral blood. The receptor set was obtained from a man aged 40-49 years with acute or convalescent COVID-19.

This chain joins TRBV9 and TRBJ1-5; 10 bases line up with TRBD1. The length of the CDR3 is 15 residues. Per germline, CDR1 SGDLS and CDR2 YYNGEE. Unmatched junction bases numbered 6, after V lost 3 bases and J lost 6 bases. The CDR3 loop reads CASSGQGAVGQPQHF. Here the CDR3 DNA reads TGTGCCAGCAGCGGACAGGGGGCGGTTGGTCAGCCCCAGCATTTT.

This clone has only one observation. The chain employs TRBV7-8 and TRBJ1-4; perhaps TRBD1 as D (5 bases). CDR1 SGHVS and CDR2 FQNEAQ come from the germline V gene. V lost 2 bases to trimming and J lost 4 bases, with 23 bases between them. The CDR3 extends over 19 amino acids. CDR3 loop: CASSLYAVPGGRSNEKLFF. The CDR3 nucleotides read TGTGCCAGCAGCTTATACGCGGTACCGGGGGGAAGGAGTAATGAAAAACTGTTTTTT.

This chain uses TRBV24-1 with TRBJ1-5, with 8 bases aligning to TRBD1. The germline V gene has CDR1 KGHDR and CDR2 SFDVKD. There are 13 residues in the CDR3. With 5 bases clipped from V and 6 bases from J, the junction kept 2 bases outside the gene matches. As DNA, the CDR3 is TGTGCCACCAGTGGGACAGGGACTCAGCCCCAGCATTTT. Translated, it gives CATSGTGTQPQHF.

The V and J genes are TRBV6-1 and TRBJ1-2; TRBD1 matches 11 bases. The junction had 12 bases not matched to a gene; V was cut back by 3 bases and J by 6 bases. CDR1 MNHNS and CDR2 SASEGT come from the germline V gene. The CDR3 is 17 amino acids. CDR3 sequence: CASSDPRTGGVLNGYTF. Written as DNA, the CDR3 is TGTGCCAGCAGTGATCCCAGGACAGGGGGCGTCTTAAATGGCTACACCTTC.

This clone was observed a handful of times. This chain's CDR3 is CAWSPGQPNQPQHF. The CDR3 region has the DNA TGTGCCTGGAGCCCGGGACAACCTAATCAGCCCCAGCATTTT. The rearrangement uses TRBV30 and TRBJ1-5; D possibly corresponds to TRBD1 (6 bases). Germline CDR1 GTSNPN, CDR2 SVGIG (reference sequence). This CDR3 has 14 residues. V lost 3 bases to trimming and J lost 4 bases, with 13 bases between them. The full variable domain, completed using reference TRBV30 and TRBJ1-5, is SQTIHQWPATLVQPVGSPLSLECTVEGTSNPNLYWYRQAAGRGLQLLFYSVGIGQISSEVPQNLSASRPQDRQFILSSKKLLLSDSGFYLCAWSPGQPNQPQHFGDGTRLSIL.

The rearrangement links TRBV5-1 to TRBJ1-2; D remains unclear. Germline CDR1 reads SGHRS; CDR2 reads YFSETQ. This CDR3 contains 16 residues. The V end lost 0 bases, the J end lost 0 bases, and 12 bases lay between the germline ends. The CDR3 DNA follows: TGCGCCAGCAGCTTGGAATTGTCCGGGGCTAACTATGGCTACACCTTC. Translated, it gives CASSLELSGANYGYTF.

The chain employs TRBV27 and TRBJ2-7; 7 bases agree with TRBD1. This CDR3 has 15 residues. Losses at the gene ends were 6 bases for V and 0 bases for J; bases not matched to a gene: 8. Germline lookup yields CDR1 MNHEY and CDR2 SMNVEV (reference sequence). CDR3 amino acids: CASRVGQTASYEQYF. DNA for the CDR3: TGTGCCAGCAGAGTGGGACAGACAGCCTCCTACGAGCAGTACTTC.

The V gene is TRBV18, the J gene TRBJ2-5; a weak D match, TRBD1 (6 bases). V gave up 6 bases and J gave up 5 bases, with 16 bases separating them. This CDR3 is 14 amino acids long. CDR1 and CDR2 (germline): KGHSH, LQKENI. The CDR3 loop reads CASSQLAGVETQYF. Written as DNA, the CDR3 is TGTGCCAGCTCGCAATTGGCAGGGGTTGAGACCCAGTACTTC.